This T cell receptor (beta chain) emerged from a study of cytomegalovirus exposure and HLA in healthy donors. Deletions cut 3 bases from V and 3 bases from J, with 18 bases between. Germline V gene sequence: CDR1 LNHDA, CDR2 SQIVND (reference sequence). The CDR3 length is 16 residues. Measured with immunoSEQ multiplex PCR; TCRdb has only the in-frame clones, and not every one. The sample comprises 60,000 or so clones, 75% to 95% of which are singletons, and over 2% rests with the top ten. The chain uses TRBV19 and TRBJ2-7; weak D call: TRBD1 (6 bases). The sequence was obtained from a woman aged 25 to 39 in good health and CMV-seronegative. The specimen was PBMCs. CDR3 amino acids: CASSIRTAQVNYEQYF. CDR3 bases: TGTGCCAGTAGTATTCGGACAGCTCAAGTAAACTACGAGCAGTACTTC.